The 9 T cell receptor beta chains below come from one sample, sequenced in a study of shared clonotypes between healthy human individuals. Using immunoSEQ multiplex PCR, the repertoire was profiled, and TCRdb retains in-frame clones only, with some absent. This sample has about 1 million clones, with 78% found just once. The specimen was memory CD4+ T cells from PBMCs. Subset reported: CD45RA-negative fraction. Source of these receptors: a man aged 18-30 years in good health. Some clones in this sample may be carry-over from other donors' samples.

The chain uses TRBV5-1 and TRBJ2-3; 12 bases agree with TRBD1. The CDR3 sequence is 15 residues long. CDR1 is SGHRS and CDR2 is YFSETQ in the germline V gene. With V trimmed by 2 bases and J by 6 bases, 4 bases remained unmatched. The CDR3 loop reads CASSFTGTGGDTQYF. The CDR3 coding sequence is TGCGCCAGCAGCTTTACCGGGACAGGGGGCGATACGCAGTATTTT.

In DNA, the CDR3 is TGTGCCAGCAGCTTCCAGGCAGGGACTAACTATGGCTACACCTTC. Protein: CASSFQAGTNYGYTF. The V gene is TRBV11-2, the J gene TRBJ1-2; a weak D match, TRBD1 (5 bases). With 3 bases removed from V and 0 bases from J, the gap between germline ends came to 11 bases. CDR3 size: 15 residues. CDR1 and CDR2 (germline): SGHAT, FQNNGV.

The V call is TRBV5-1, the J call TRBJ2-6; TRBD1 agrees at 7 bases. Germline assignment: CDR1 SGHRS and CDR2 YFSETQ. The CDR3 has 15 amino acids. V lost 7 bases and J lost 4; bases outside the gene matches: 8. The CDR3: CASGTASSGANVLTF. The DNA for the CDR3 is TGCGCCAGCGGGACAGCATCATCCGGGGCCAACGTCCTGACTTTC.

This sequence joins TRBV9 and TRBJ2-7; 9 bases match TRBD1. The V gene's germline CDR1 is SGDLS and CDR2 YYNGEE. After removal of 0 bases from V and 1 base from J, the junction contained 2 bases not matched to a gene. The CDR3 spans 15 residues. As DNA, the CDR3 is TGTGCCAGCAGCGTAGAAGGGACAGGGTCCTACGAGCAGTACTTC. This encodes CASSVEGTGSYEQYF.

This clone was counted once. CDR3 residues: CASSSSGRGPGGANVLTF. CDR3 nucleotides: TGTGCCAGCAGTTCCTCAGGCAGGGGCCCCGGTGGGGCCAACGTCCTGACTTTC. The chain combines TRBV28 with TRBJ2-6; D might be TRBD1 (6 bases). V was clipped by 4 bases and J by 3 bases, with 19 bases between them. The CDR3 spans 18 residues. Germline-derived CDR1 and CDR2 are MDHEN and SYDVKM.

This chain uses TRBV5-1 with TRBJ1-3, with TRBD1 matching over 7 bases. With 7 bases clipped from V and 0 bases from J, the junction kept 10 bases outside the gene matches. The CDR3 loop spans 16 amino acids. Germline lookup yields CDR1 SGHRS and CDR2 YFSETQ. The CDR3 DNA is TGCGCCAGCTCAATCCAGACAGGGATCTCTGGAAACACCATATATTTT. This gives the protein CASSIQTGISGNTIYF.

The J gene is TRBJ2-3, the V gene TRBV7-7, with D tentatively TRBD1 (6 bases). The CDR3 has 14 residues. Germline V gene data show CDR1 as SSHAT and CDR2 as FNYEAQ (reference sequence). V lost 5 bases and J 4 bases, leaving 13 bases between the germline ends. The CDR3, as DNA: TGTGCCAGCAGCCCCCAAGGGGGATCAGATACGCAGTATTTT. This translates into CASSPQGGSDTQYF.

Only a few counts were recorded for this clone. The rearrangement links TRBV27 to TRBJ1-2; TRBD1 matches 7 bases. The CDR3 runs to 13 residues. The V gene's germline CDR1 is MNHEY and CDR2 SMNVEV (reference sequence). J lost 8 bases, V lost 6 bases, and 9 bases had no gene match. CDR3 protein: CASRQFNRGGYTF. CDR3 DNA: TGTGCCAGCAGGCAATTCAACAGGGGAGGCTACACCTTC.

V gene TRBV28 combines with J gene TRBJ1-1; D is unresolved. Germline assignment: CDR1 MDHEN and CDR2 SYDVKM. Trimming cost V 6 bases and J 4 bases, with 9 bases left between them. The CDR3 contains 12 residues. The CDR3 region is CASRSFFTEAFF. The CDR3 nucleotides read TGTGCCAGCAGATCCTTCTTCACTGAAGCTTTCTTT.